Sequencing of this TCR beta chain was carried out in a study of shared clonotypes between healthy human individuals. Produced via immunoSEQ multiplex PCR; TCRdb's table is partial and in-frame only. The table shows about 2.3 million clones, with approximately 95% occurring only once. As regards this clone: Other DNA sequences in the same sample also yield this CDR3.

V was shortened by 2 bases and J by 0 bases, with 4 bases between the two germline ends. The CDR3 spans 14 residues. Per the germline V gene, CDR1 is KGHSH and CDR2 is LQKENI. This TCR came from a man in his late teens or twenties in good health. Some clones in this sample may be carry-over from other donors' samples. V usage is TRBV18 and J usage is TRBJ2-2; D is undetermined. Input material: naive CD4+ T cells from PBMCs. Subset denoted: CD45RA+ positively selected. CDR3: CASSPGPNTGELFF. The CDR3, as DNA: TGTGCCAGCTCACCAGGACCGAACACCGGGGAGCTGTTTTTT.